This T cell receptor beta chain appears in the sequencing data of a study of regulatory T cells in long-lasting Graves disease. Study details: Persistent Graves' disease denoted over 5 years of antithyroid drugs plus positive TSH receptor antibodies. The study's findings and limits: Favored gene segments in persistent disease were TRBV28, TRBJ1-2 and TRBJ2-5. The study found persistent patients shared more public clonotypes (roughly 2,800) than new patients (about 1,000).

This clonotype turned up a few times. Its target is unknown. iRepertoire HTBI primers and Arm-PCR of CDR3 regions built TCR beta libraries. TCRdb re-called the multiplex PCR reads through MiXCR, storing one row per CDR3 protein. Among approximately 690,000 distinct CDR3 sequences listed, approximately 29% were seen once. Indicated time point: persistent/refractory GD, antithyroid drugs over 5 years with positive TRAb. Construction of the TCR library relied on RNA isolated from PBMCs. V was shortened by 2 bases and J by 0 bases, with 20 bases between the two germline ends. The CDR3 runs 18 residues. The germline gives CDR1 DFQATT, CDR2 SNEGSKA (reference sequence).

This chain joins TRBV20-1 and TRBJ1-5; no firm D call. Material: peripheral blood mononuclear cells (PBMCs), obtained when the disease was refractory, from a patient treated with antithyroid drugs. The sequence was obtained from a female donor with Graves disease. The CDR3 loop reads CSARPRVGRAYSNQPQHF. Here the CDR3 DNA reads TGCAGTGCTAGACCAAGGGTCGGGAGGGCTTATAGCAATCAGCCCCAGCATTTT.